This T cell receptor (beta chain) was recorded in a study of blood T cells in healthy people across ages. Primed by a sample-barcoded 5' primer and a J-beta primer mix, a second PCR proceeded for 7 to 11 cycles. Using its own MiXCR run on the 5' RACE reads, TCRdb lists one record per CDR3 protein. The profile covers about 1.4 million distinct CDR3 sequences, with approximately 60% appearing a single time and 5% to 7% taken by the ten largest. Looked up from germline, CDR1 is SGHTA and CDR2 is FQGNSA. The germline V and J ends were trimmed by 3 bases and 0 bases, with 15 bases remaining between them. This CDR3 contains 17 residues.

Source material: blood. This clonotype was sampled from a man in his late teens or twenties in good health. The gene calls are TRBV7-2 and TRBJ2-1; TRBD2 is a possible D gene (5 bases). CDR3 region: CASSLAGLANSYNEQFF. The DNA for the CDR3 is TGTGCCAGCAGCTTGGCCGGACTGGCAAACTCCTACAATGAGCAGTTCTTC.